The rows below give T cell receptor beta chains drawn from one sample of a study of blood T cell repertoires in COVID-19. Method: immunoSEQ multiplex PCR; TCRdb's copy keeps in-frame clones and lacks some. The sample holds 250,000 to 400,000 clones, approximately 87% seen once. Sequenced input: peripheral blood. Receptor source: a woman between 25 and 40 years old with COVID-19, enrolled during active disease. Each CDR3 is given with its conserved first and last residue. The order of the fields is D gene, J gene, V gene, clone size, CDR3 protein, CDR3 DNA. D genes are given only for firm matches. For some rows the clone size is stated as once, few or many, or as a class when expanded; others skip it.

d_gene: TRBD1
j_gene: TRBJ1-2
v_gene: TRBV5-1
abundance: once
CDR3aa: CASSAGQGALGYTF
CDR3nt: TGCGCCAGCAGCGCGGGACAGGGGGCTTTAGGCTACACCTTC

d_gene: .
j_gene: TRBJ2-1
v_gene: TRBV5-1
abundance: .
CDR3aa: CASSLASDNEQFF
CDR3nt: TGCGCCAGCAGCTTGGCCAGCGACAATGAGCAGTTCTTC

d_gene: .
j_gene: TRBJ1-5
v_gene: TRBV24-1
abundance: .
CDR3aa: CATARDTNQPQHF
CDR3nt: TGTGCCACCGCCCGGGACACCAATCAGCCCCAGCATTTT

d_gene: TRBD2
j_gene: TRBJ2-1
v_gene: TRBV27
abundance: .
CDR3aa: CASSSQRLAGGSNEQFF
CDR3nt: TGTGCCAGCAGTTCCCAACGACTAGCGGGAGGGTCAAATGAGCAGTTCTTC

d_gene: .
j_gene: TRBJ2-7
v_gene: TRBV19
abundance: .
CDR3aa: CASSIEGRDYDEQYF
CDR3nt: TGTGCCAGTAGTATAGAGGGGAGAGACTATGACGAGCAGTACTTC

d_gene: .
j_gene: TRBJ2-7
v_gene: TRBV3-1/TRBV3-2
abundance: few
CDR3aa: CASSPLRPRDYEQYF
CDR3nt: TGTGCCAGCAGCCCCTTACGGCCCAGGGACTACGAGCAGTACTTC

d_gene: TRBD1
j_gene: TRBJ1-2
v_gene: TRBV5-1
abundance: .
CDR3aa: CASSPGTGTYGYTF
CDR3nt: TGCGCCAGCAGCCCCGGGACAGGGACCTATGGCTACACCTTC

d_gene: .
j_gene: TRBJ2-7
v_gene: TRBV19
abundance: .
CDR3aa: CASSINREYEQYF
CDR3nt: TGTGCCAGTAGTATTAACAGGGAATACGAGCAGTACTTC

d_gene: TRBD1
j_gene: TRBJ1-1
v_gene: TRBV2
abundance: .
CDR3aa: CASIRGQGNTEAFF
CDR3nt: TGTGCCAGCATCAGGGGGCAAGGGAACACTGAAGCTTTCTTT

d_gene: TRBD1
j_gene: TRBJ2-3
v_gene: TRBV4-1
abundance: .
CDR3aa: CASSQEATDRGASDTQYF
CDR3nt: TGCGCCAGCAGCCAAGAGGCTACGGACAGGGGCGCCTCAGATACGCAGTATTTT

d_gene: TRBD1
j_gene: TRBJ1-5
v_gene: TRBV2
abundance: .
CDR3aa: CASSIGQEYSNQPQHF
CDR3nt: TGTGCCAGCAGTATAGGACAGGAGTATAGCAATCAGCCCCAGCATTTT

d_gene: .
j_gene: TRBJ1-2
v_gene: TRBV27
abundance: few
CDR3aa: CASSLIGGAGYTF
CDR3nt: TGTGCCAGCAGTTTAATCGGAGGGGCAGGCTACACCTTC

d_gene: .
j_gene: TRBJ1-1
v_gene: TRBV28
abundance: .
CDR3aa: CASSFPGLLGGFAEAFF
CDR3nt: TGTGCCAGCAGTTTCCCGGGACTCCTGGGTGGATTTGCTGAAGCTTTCTTT

d_gene: TRBD2
j_gene: TRBJ2-7
v_gene: TRBV4-1
abundance: .
CDR3aa: CASSQVTSGRARAYEQYF
CDR3nt: TGCGCCAGCAGCCAAGTAACGAGCGGGAGGGCCAGGGCCTACGAGCAGTACTTC

d_gene: TRBD2
j_gene: TRBJ2-1
v_gene: TRBV5-1
abundance: .
CDR3aa: CASSLDWGTSRKYSSYNEQFF
CDR3nt: TGCGCCAGCAGCTTGGATTGGGGGACTAGCAGGAAATACAGCTCCTACAATGAGCAGTTCTTC

d_gene: TRBD1
j_gene: TRBJ1-2
v_gene: TRBV7-9
abundance: .
CDR3aa: CASSLQGAYGYTF
CDR3nt: TGTGCCAGCAGTCTACAGGGGGCTTACGGCTACACCTTC

d_gene: .
j_gene: TRBJ1-3
v_gene: TRBV7-2
abundance: few
CDR3aa: CASSPSVVDFGNTIYF
CDR3nt: TGTGCCAGCAGCCCAAGCGTCGTGGACTTTGGAAACACCATATATTTT

d_gene: .
j_gene: TRBJ1-1
v_gene: TRBV18
abundance: .
CDR3aa: CASSPGGGVPEAFF
CDR3nt: TGTGCCAGCTCACCAGGAGGAGGCGTACCTGAAGCTTTCTTT

d_gene: .
j_gene: TRBJ2-7
v_gene: TRBV7-6
abundance: .
CDR3aa: CASSLAQGGYYEQYF
CDR3nt: TGTGCCAGCAGCTTAGCCCAGGGGGGCTACTACGAGCAGTACTTC

d_gene: TRBD1
j_gene: TRBJ1-4
v_gene: TRBV5-4
abundance: .
CDR3aa: CASSLLGQKDEKLFF
CDR3nt: TGTGCCAGCAGCTTGCTGGGACAGAAAGATGAAAAACTGTTTTTT

d_gene: TRBD1
j_gene: TRBJ2-5
v_gene: TRBV4-1
abundance: .
CDR3aa: CASSHPTGIEETQYF
CDR3nt: TGCGCCAGCAGCCACCCGACAGGGATCGAAGAGACCCAGTACTTC

d_gene: TRBD2
j_gene: TRBJ2-6
v_gene: TRBV27
abundance: .
CDR3aa: CASSSSLAGGPGANVLTF
CDR3nt: TGTGCCAGCAGTTCCTCACTAGCGGGAGGGCCTGGGGCCAACGTCCTGACTTTC

d_gene: .
j_gene: TRBJ2-1
v_gene: TRBV30
abundance: .
CDR3aa: CAWSIAQNEQFF
CDR3nt: TGTGCCTGGAGTATTGCTCAGAATGAGCAGTTCTTC

d_gene: .
j_gene: TRBJ2-2
v_gene: TRBV9
abundance: .
CDR3aa: CASSVLSGELFF
CDR3nt: TGTGCCAGCAGCGTATTGAGCGGGGAGCTGTTTTTT

d_gene: .
j_gene: TRBJ1-1
v_gene: TRBV11-2
abundance: .
CDR3aa: CASSLTGGARNTEAFF
CDR3nt: TGTGCCAGCAGCCTTACCGGGGGGGCGAGGAACACTGAAGCTTTCTTT

d_gene: TRBD2
j_gene: TRBJ2-5
v_gene: TRBV6-5
abundance: .
CDR3aa: CASSFTSGRETQYF
CDR3nt: TGTGCCAGCAGTTTCACTAGCGGGAGGGAGACCCAGTACTTC

d_gene: TRBD1
j_gene: TRBJ1-1
v_gene: TRBV6-5
abundance: .
CDR3aa: CASAGPQGDTEAFF
CDR3nt: TGTGCCAGCGCTGGGCCACAGGGGGACACTGAAGCTTTCTTT

d_gene: .
j_gene: TRBJ1-1
v_gene: TRBV28
abundance: .
CDR3aa: CASSLLVTEYTEAFF
CDR3nt: TGTGCCAGCAGTTTACTAGTGACAGAATACACTGAAGCTTTCTTT

d_gene: .
j_gene: TRBJ1-4
v_gene: TRBV10-2
abundance: .
CDR3aa: CASGLGVNEKLFF
CDR3nt: TGCGCCAGCGGTTTAGGGGTTAATGAAAAACTGTTTTTT

d_gene: TRBD1
j_gene: TRBJ2-7
v_gene: TRBV30
abundance: .
CDR3aa: CAWKKGRTGGYEQYF
CDR3nt: TGTGCCTGGAAAAAGGGGAGGACAGGGGGATACGAGCAGTACTTC

d_gene: .
j_gene: TRBJ2-3
v_gene: TRBV1
abundance: .
CDR3aa: CTPEGTGRPGGPSRWGPDTQYF
CDR3nt: TGCACCCCTGAGGGAACAGGCCGGCCGGGAGGGCCATCTAGGTGGGGCCCAGATACGCAGTATTTT

d_gene: .
j_gene: TRBJ1-1
v_gene: TRBV6-5
abundance: .
CDR3aa: CASSYSTGRTGAFF
CDR3nt: TGTGCCAGCAGTTACTCGACCGGTCGAACAGGGGCTTTCTTT

d_gene: TRBD1
j_gene: TRBJ1-2
v_gene: TRBV5-4
abundance: .
CDR3aa: CASSLQGGHGYTF
CDR3nt: TGTGCCAGCAGCTTACAGGGGGGACATGGCTACACCTTC

d_gene: .
j_gene: TRBJ1-1
v_gene: TRBV30
abundance: .
CDR3aa: CAWANTEAFF
CDR3nt: TGTGCCTGGGCTAACACTGAAGCTTTCTTT

d_gene: .
j_gene: TRBJ2-6
v_gene: TRBV2
abundance: .
CDR3aa: CASSYSGANVLTF
CDR3nt: TGTGCCAGCAGTTACTCTGGGGCCAACGTCCTGACTTTC

d_gene: TRBD2
j_gene: TRBJ2-7
v_gene: TRBV19
abundance: .
CDR3aa: CASSLEAGDEQYF
CDR3nt: TGTGCCAGTAGTTTGGAAGCGGGGGACGAGCAGTACTTC

d_gene: .
j_gene: TRBJ2-4
v_gene: TRBV4-1
abundance: once
CDR3aa: CASSQMGQDKNIQYF
CDR3nt: TGCGCCAGCAGCCAAATGGGACAAGACAAAAACATTCAGTACTTC

d_gene: TRBD2
j_gene: TRBJ2-7
v_gene: TRBV6-5
abundance: .
CDR3aa: CASSPSSGSSEQYF
CDR3nt: TGTGCCAGCAGTCCGAGTAGCGGGAGTAGCGAGCAGTACTTC

d_gene: .
j_gene: TRBJ1-2
v_gene: TRBV29-1
abundance: .
CDR3aa: CSVDTGYGYTF
CDR3nt: TGCAGCGTTGACACGGGCTATGGCTACACCTTC

d_gene: .
j_gene: TRBJ2-3
v_gene: TRBV5-4
abundance: once
CDR3aa: CASSLDPITDTQYF
CDR3nt: TGTGCCAGCAGCTTGGATCCAATCACAGATACGCAGTATTTT

d_gene: TRBD1
j_gene: TRBJ2-1
v_gene: TRBV30
abundance: .
CDR3aa: CAWGDGTGISSQFF
CDR3nt: TGTGCCTGGGGGGATGGGACAGGGATCTCTTCGCAGTTCTTC